The rows below give T cell receptor beta chains drawn from one sample of a study of shared clonotypes between healthy human individuals. Profiled with immunoSEQ multiplex PCR; TCRdb holds only in-frame clones, not every one. Among some 2.4 million clones listed, approximately 94% were seen once. Sequenced material: naive CD4+ T cells from PBMCs. The receptors were gathered from a young man in good health. Some clones in this sample may be carry-over from other donors' samples. CDR3s include the opening cysteine and the closing phenylalanine or tryptophan. D genes are given only for firm matches. A row's size may be missing; if present it is once, few, many or a size class.

>-|TRBV5-1|TRBD1|TRBJ1-2|12
TGCGCCAGCAGCTATCAACAGGGGGGCTACACCTTC
CASSYQQGGYTF
>-|TRBV14|-|TRBJ2-5|11
TGTGCCAGCAGCCTTAGGGGGGCCCAGTACTTC
CASSLRGAQYF
>-|TRBV4-2|-|TRBJ1-1|16
TGTGCCAGCAGCCTACGTCTGGGGGACTTCGGGGAGAAAGCTTTCTTT
CASSLRLGDFGEKAFF
>-|TRBV13|TRBD1|TRBJ2-5|14
TGTGCCAGCAGTTCCAACAGGGGCTGGGAGACCCAGTACTTC
CASSSNRGWETQYF
>-|TRBV15|-|TRBJ1-3|15
TGTGCCACCAGCAGAGATTCAGGCTCTGGAAACACCATATATTTT
CATSRDSGSGNTIYF
>-|TRBV5-4|-|TRBJ2-1|13
TGTGCCAGCAGCTGGACACCTTACAATGAGCAGTTCTTC
CASSWTPYNEQFF
>-|TRBV6-6|-|TRBJ2-7|15
TGTGCCAGCAAGGGTAAACAGATTCCACCCTACGAGCAGTACTTC
CASKGKQIPPYEQYF
>-|TRBV5-6|TRBD2|TRBJ2-1|16
TGTGCCAGCAGCTCCTGGAGCGGGAGTAACTACAATGAGCAGTTCTTC
CASSSWSGSNYNEQFF
>once|TRBV2|-|TRBJ2-2|13
TGTGCCAGCAGTGAATGGGCCCCCGGGGAGCTGTTTTTT
CASSEWAPGELFF
>-|TRBV7-2|-|TRBJ2-3|14
TGTGCCAGCAGCTTGGACTTCGGCACAGATACGCAGTATTTT
CASSLDFGTDTQYF
>-|TRBV6-5|-|TRBJ1-5|13
TGTGCCAGCAGTCACAGGGTTAATCAGCCCCAGCATTTT
CASSHRVNQPQHF
>-|TRBV6-5|TRBD2|TRBJ2-7|15
TGTGCCAGCAGTTTTCTAGCGGGAGGTGCGTACGAGCAGTACTTC
CASSFLAGGAYEQYF
>once|TRBV5-1|-|TRBJ1-2|14
TGCGCCAGCAGCTTGGGAACAGATGGCTATGGCTACACCTTC
CASSLGTDGYGYTF
>-|TRBV28|-|TRBJ2-5|11
TGTGCCAGCAGTGAACGGGAGACCCAGTACTTC
CASSERETQYF
>-|TRBV4-1|TRBD1|TRBJ1-5|14
TGCGCCAGCAGCCTTGGGGACAGAAATCAGCCCCAGCATTTT
CASSLGDRNQPQHF
>-|TRBV9|TRBD2|TRBJ2-1|12
TGTGCCAGCAGCACCACTAGCGGGAACCAGTTCTTC
CASSTTSGNQFF
>-|TRBV14|TRBD1|TRBJ2-7|15
TGTGCCAGCAGCCTGGGACAGGGGAGATCCTACGAGCAGTACTTC
CASSLGQGRSYEQYF
>-|TRBV14|-|TRBJ1-2|13
TGTGCCAGCAGCCTTGTCGGGACACATGGCTACACCTTC
CASSLVGTHGYTF
>-|TRBV7-9|-|TRBJ2-7|13
TGTGCCAGCAGCTGGTCGGGCGGGAACGAGCAGTACTTC
CASSWSGGNEQYF
>-|TRBV6-5|-|TRBJ2-5|16
TGTGCCAGCAGTTACTCTGGGGGGGCCCTCCAAGAGACCCAGTACTTC
CASSYSGGALQETQYF
>-|TRBV5-1|-|TRBJ1-1|14
TGCGCCAGCAGCTTGTCGGGGGGAGGCACTGAAGCTTTCTTT
CASSLSGGGTEAFF
>-|TRBV5-1|-|TRBJ2-1|15
TGCGCCAGCAGCTTGGAATTTAGCTCCTACAATGAGCAGTTCTTC
CASSLEFSSYNEQFF
>-|TRBV27|-|TRBJ2-3|15
TGTGCCAGCAGTCGCCGGGACGGATTCACAGATACGCAGTATTTT
CASSRRDGFTDTQYF
>-|TRBV5-1|TRBD2|TRBJ2-1|15
TGCGCCAGCAGCTTGGAACTAGCGGAATACAATGAGCAGTTCTTC
CASSLELAEYNEQFF
>-|TRBV7-3|TRBD1|TRBJ1-1|14
TGTGCCAGCAGCTCGGACAGGGGGCAAGCTGAAGCTTTCTTT
CASSSDRGQAEAFF
>-|TRBV27|-|TRBJ1-2|11
TGTGCCAGCAGGACAGTCTATGGCTACACCTTC
CASRTVYGYTF
>-|TRBV29-1|-|TRBJ2-5|9
TGCAGCACTGGTGAGACCCAGTACTTC
CSTGETQYF
>once|TRBV11-2|-|TRBJ2-7|15
TGTGCCAGCAGCTTATGGGACACCCACTCCTACGAGCAGTACTTC
CASSLWDTHSYEQYF
>-|TRBV6-1|TRBD1|TRBJ1-3|16
TGTGCCAGCAGTGAAGCAGACAGGGGACACGGAAACACCATATATTTT
CASSEADRGHGNTIYF
>-|TRBV4-3|-|TRBJ2-2|15
TGCGCCAGCAGCCAAGATTGGTCGACAAACGGGGAGCTGTTTTTT
CASSQDWSTNGELFF
>once|TRBV13|TRBD2|TRBJ2-7|13
TGTGCCAGCACGACTAGCCCCGGCGCCGAGCAGTACTTC
CASTTSPGAEQYF
>once|TRBV18|TRBD1|TRBJ1-4|14
TGTGCCAGCTCACCGGGACAGGGAGGTGAAAAACTGTTTTTT
CASSPGQGGEKLFF
>-|TRBV6-5|TRBD1|TRBJ2-7|15
TGTGCCAGCAGTATTATCAGGACAGGGCCCCACGAGCAGTACTTC
CASSIIRTGPHEQYF
>-|TRBV4-1|TRBD2|TRBJ2-2|15
TGCGCCAGCAGCCAAGGGCTAGCGGGAACCGGGGAGCTGTTTTTT
CASSQGLAGTGELFF
>-|TRBV18|-|TRBJ1-2|17
TGTGCCAGCTCACCGCAGACCAACAGGGAACCTTCTTATGGCTACACCTTC
CASSPQTNREPSYGYTF
>-|TRBV5-6|-|TRBJ2-1|17
TGTGCCAGCAGCCTCCGACATGCGGCAGCGGGCTACAATGAGCAGTTCTTC
CASSLRHAAAGYNEQFF
>-|TRBV7-2|-|TRBJ2-7|14
TGTGCCAGCAGCTCCCCGATCAGAGCCGCCGAGCAGTACTTC
CASSSPIRAAEQYF
>few|TRBV5-1|TRBD2|TRBJ2-2|17
TGCGCCAGCAGCTTTTTGAGCGGGAACGTCGACACCGGGGAGCTGTTTTTT
CASSFLSGNVDTGELFF
>-|TRBV7-2|TRBD2|TRBJ2-7|14
TGTGCCAGCAGCCCGACCCGGGACTACTACGAGCAGTACTTC
CASSPTRDYYEQYF
>-|TRBV28|TRBD2|TRBJ2-7|16
TGTGCCAGCAGCCCCGCGGGTAGCGGGTTTTCCTACGAGCAGTACTTC
CASSPAGSGFSYEQYF
>-|TRBV6-1|-|TRBJ1-5|14
TGTGCCAGCGAGGCCGGGCGAAGCAATCAGCCCCAGCATTTT
CASEAGRSNQPQHF
>-|TRBV28|-|TRBJ1-5|15
TGTGCCAGCAGTCCGGGGCTCCGAGGGGATCAGCCCCAGCATTTT
CASSPGLRGDQPQHF
>-|TRBV9|-|TRBJ2-7|14
TGTGCCAGCAGCGTAGATGTAGGGGGGGACGAGCAGTACTTC
CASSVDVGGDEQYF
>-|TRBV5-1|TRBD2|TRBJ2-1|16
TGCGCCAGCAGTCTCATAGCGGGGGCCAACTACAATGAGCAGTTCTTC
CASSLIAGANYNEQFF
>-|TRBV28|TRBD2|TRBJ2-7|14
TGTGCCAGCAAACGACTAGCGGGAGCCTACGAGCAGTACTTC
CASKRLAGAYEQYF
>-|TRBV18|-|TRBJ2-6|16
TGTGCCAGCTCACCAGACAGGACTTCTGGGGCCAACGTCCTGACTTTC
CASSPDRTSGANVLTF
>-|TRBV10-3|-|TRBJ1-2|13
TGTGCCATCAGTGCAGCGGCTCATTATGGCTACACCTTC
CAISAAAHYGYTF
>-|TRBV5-6|-|TRBJ1-1|16
TGTGCCAGCAGCTTGGTCGGCCTAGGATCAGGTACTGAAGCTTTCTTT
CASSLVGLGSGTEAFF
>-|TRBV6-9|TRBD1|TRBJ2-7|13
TGTGCCAGCAGTGGACAGGGGATCTACGAGCAGTACTTC
CASSGQGIYEQYF